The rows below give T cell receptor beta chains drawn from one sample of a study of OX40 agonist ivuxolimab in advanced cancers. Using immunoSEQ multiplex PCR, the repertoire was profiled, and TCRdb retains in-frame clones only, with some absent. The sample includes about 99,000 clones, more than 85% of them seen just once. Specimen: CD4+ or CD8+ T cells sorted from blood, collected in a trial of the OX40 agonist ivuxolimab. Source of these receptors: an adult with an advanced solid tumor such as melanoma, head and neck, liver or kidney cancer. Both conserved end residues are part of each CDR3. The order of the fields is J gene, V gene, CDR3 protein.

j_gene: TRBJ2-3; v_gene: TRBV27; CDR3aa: CASSLTAQPRGDTQYF
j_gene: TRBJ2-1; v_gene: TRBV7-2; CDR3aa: CASSLGSPRAHNEQFF
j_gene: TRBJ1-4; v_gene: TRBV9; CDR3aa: CASGNGVFNEKLFF
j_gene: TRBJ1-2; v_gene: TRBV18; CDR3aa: CASSPPDGWGYGYTF
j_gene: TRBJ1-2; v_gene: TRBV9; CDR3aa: CASSVGLGANYGYTF
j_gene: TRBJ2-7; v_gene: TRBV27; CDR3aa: CASSLQGLVSYEQYF
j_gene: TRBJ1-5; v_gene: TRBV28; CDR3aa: CASSSPPQAQHF
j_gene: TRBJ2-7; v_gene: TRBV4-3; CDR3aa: CASSQLSATTGLGEQYF
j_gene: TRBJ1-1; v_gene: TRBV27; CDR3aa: CASSLSGGEGTEAFF
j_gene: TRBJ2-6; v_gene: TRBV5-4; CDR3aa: CASSPEAGAGANVLTF
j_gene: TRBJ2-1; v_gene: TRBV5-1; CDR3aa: CASSLAAGPNEQFF
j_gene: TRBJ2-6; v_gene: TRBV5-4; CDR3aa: CASKDSSSGANVLTF
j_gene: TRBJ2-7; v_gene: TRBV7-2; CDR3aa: CASSLTRGGQGRPYEQYF
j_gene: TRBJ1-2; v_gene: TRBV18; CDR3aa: CASSPELNVHYGYTF
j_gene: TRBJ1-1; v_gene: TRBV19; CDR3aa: CASSHRARGQKTEAFF
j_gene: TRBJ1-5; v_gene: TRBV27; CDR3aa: CASSVGTADQPQHF
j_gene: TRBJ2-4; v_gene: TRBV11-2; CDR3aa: CASSQEGPNIQYF
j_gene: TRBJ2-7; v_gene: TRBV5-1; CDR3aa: CASSLAVTPNEQYF
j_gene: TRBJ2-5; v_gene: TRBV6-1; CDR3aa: CASSEVRAQYF
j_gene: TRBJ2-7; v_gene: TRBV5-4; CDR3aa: CASSLYQGEQYF
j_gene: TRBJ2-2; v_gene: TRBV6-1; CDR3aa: CASRAGTSRTGELFF
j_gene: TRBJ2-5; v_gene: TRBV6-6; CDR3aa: CASRRTGGRQETQYF
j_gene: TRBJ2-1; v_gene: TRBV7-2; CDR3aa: CASSLAGSSYNEQFF
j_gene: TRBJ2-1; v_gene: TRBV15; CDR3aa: CATRDGLSYNEQFF
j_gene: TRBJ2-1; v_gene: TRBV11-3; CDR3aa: CASSPRGAGAYNEQFF
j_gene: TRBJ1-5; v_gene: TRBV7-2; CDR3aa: CASSLGINQPQHF
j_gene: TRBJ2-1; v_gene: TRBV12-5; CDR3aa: CASGLVEGSGLAGLPVF
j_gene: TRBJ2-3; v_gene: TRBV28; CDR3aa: CASSTRTGRDTQYF
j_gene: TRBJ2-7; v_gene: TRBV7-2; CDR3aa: CASSLGLAESYEQYF
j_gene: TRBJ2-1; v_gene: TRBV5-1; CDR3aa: CASSLKLAGSHNEQFF
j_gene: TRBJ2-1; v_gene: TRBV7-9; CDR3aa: CASSLASTEQFF
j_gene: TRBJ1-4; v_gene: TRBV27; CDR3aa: CASSSYRVRGEKLFF
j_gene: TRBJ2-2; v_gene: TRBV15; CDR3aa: CATSRIRDRASTGELFF
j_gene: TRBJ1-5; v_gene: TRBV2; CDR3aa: CASRSNLGTGTSNQPQHF
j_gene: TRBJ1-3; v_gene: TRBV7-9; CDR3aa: CASSSTGQGRTIYF
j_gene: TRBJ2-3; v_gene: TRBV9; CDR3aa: CASSISSSMGTQYF
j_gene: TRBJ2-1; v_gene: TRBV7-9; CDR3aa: CASSMGLGEHEQFF
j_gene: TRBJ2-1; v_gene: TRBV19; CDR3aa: CASSLGRVRAGVLNEQFF
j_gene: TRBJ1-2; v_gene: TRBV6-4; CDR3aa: CASSPMAGSYGYTF
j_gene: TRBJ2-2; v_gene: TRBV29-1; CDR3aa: CSVDPREGNTGELFF
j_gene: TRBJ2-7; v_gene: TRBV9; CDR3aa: CASSVEPTGNSYEQYF
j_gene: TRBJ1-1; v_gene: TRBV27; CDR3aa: CASSLYPDRRTEAFF
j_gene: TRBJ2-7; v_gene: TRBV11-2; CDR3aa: CASSLGLAAEQYF
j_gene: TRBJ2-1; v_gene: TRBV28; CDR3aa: CASSPASGRRYNEQFF
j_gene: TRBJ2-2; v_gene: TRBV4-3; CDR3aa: CASSTLGGELFF
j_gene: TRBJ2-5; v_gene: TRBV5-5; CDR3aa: CASSLGLGGGQETQYF
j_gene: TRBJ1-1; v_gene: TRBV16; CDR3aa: CASSQPTGAGASEAFF
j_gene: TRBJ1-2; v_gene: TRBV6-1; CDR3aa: CASRDRGDGYTF
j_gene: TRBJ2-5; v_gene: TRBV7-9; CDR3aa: CASSLLGAQETQYF
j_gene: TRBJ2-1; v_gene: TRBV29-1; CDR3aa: CSVDVAGGGNEQFF
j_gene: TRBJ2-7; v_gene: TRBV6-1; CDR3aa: CASRPETGPSYEQYF
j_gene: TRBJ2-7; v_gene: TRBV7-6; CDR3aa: CASSLGSYEQYF
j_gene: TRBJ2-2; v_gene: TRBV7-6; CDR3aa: CASSFTTGELFF
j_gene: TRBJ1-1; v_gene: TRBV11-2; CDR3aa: CASSYGTVNTEAFF
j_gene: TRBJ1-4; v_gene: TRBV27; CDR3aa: CASRGQGRTTNEKLFF
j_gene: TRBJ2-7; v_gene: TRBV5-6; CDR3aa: CASSGSTSGRYEQYF
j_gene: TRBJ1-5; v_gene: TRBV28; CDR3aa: CASSPDRNSNQPQHF
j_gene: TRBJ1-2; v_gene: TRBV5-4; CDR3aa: CASSSRGGTYGYTF
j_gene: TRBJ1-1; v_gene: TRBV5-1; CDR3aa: CASSSQDLNTEAFF
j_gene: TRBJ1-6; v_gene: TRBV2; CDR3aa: CASRGQGNNSPLHF